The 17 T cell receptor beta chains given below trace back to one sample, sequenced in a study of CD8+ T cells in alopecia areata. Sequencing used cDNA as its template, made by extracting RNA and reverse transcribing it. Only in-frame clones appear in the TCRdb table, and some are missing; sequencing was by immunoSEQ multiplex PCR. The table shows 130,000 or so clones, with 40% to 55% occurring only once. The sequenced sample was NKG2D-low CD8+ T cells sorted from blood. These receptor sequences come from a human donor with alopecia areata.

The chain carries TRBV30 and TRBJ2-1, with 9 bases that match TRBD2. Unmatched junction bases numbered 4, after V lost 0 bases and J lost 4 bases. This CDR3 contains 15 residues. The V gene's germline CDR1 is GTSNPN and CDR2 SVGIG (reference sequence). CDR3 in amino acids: CAWSVEAGGYNEQFF. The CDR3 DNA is TGTGCCTGGAGTGTAGAAGCGGGAGGTTACAATGAGCAGTTCTTC.

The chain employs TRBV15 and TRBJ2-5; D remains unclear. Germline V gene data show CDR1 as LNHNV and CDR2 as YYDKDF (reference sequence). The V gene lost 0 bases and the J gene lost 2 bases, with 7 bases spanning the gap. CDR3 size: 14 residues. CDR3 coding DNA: TGTGCCACCAGCAGAGAACTGGAACAAGAGACCCAGTACTTC. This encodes CATSRELEQETQYF.

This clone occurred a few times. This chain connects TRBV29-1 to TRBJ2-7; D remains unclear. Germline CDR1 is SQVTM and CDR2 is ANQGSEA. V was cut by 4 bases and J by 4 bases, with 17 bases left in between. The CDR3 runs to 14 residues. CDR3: CSVVYAKNQYEQYF. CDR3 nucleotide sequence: TGCAGCGTTGTGTACGCCAAGAATCAGTACGAGCAGTACTTC.

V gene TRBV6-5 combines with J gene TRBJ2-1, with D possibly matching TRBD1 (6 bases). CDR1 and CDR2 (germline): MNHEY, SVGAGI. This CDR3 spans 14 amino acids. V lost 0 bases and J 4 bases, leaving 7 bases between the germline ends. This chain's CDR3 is CASSYSTGYNEQFF. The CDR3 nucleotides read TGTGCCAGCAGTTACTCCACAGGGTACAATGAGCAGTTCTTC.

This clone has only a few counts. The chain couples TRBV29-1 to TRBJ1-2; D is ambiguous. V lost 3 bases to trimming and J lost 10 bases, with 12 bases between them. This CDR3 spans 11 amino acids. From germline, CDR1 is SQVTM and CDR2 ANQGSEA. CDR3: CSVDGVEDYTF. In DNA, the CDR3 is TGCAGCGTTGATGGGGTGGAGGACTACACCTTC.

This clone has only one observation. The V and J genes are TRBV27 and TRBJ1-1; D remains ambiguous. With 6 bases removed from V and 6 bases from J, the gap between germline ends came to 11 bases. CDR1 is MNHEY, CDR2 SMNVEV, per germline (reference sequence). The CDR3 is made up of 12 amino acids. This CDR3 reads CASSYVGSEAFF. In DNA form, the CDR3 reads TGTGCCAGCAGCTATGTTGGGTCTGAAGCTTTCTTT.

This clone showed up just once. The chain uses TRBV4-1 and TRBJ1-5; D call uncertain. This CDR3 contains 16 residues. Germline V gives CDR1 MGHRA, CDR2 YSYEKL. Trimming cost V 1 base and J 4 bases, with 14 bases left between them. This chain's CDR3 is CASSQGTPYPNQPQHF. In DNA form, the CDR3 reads TGCGCCAGCAGCCAAGGAACACCGTACCCTAATCAGCCCCAGCATTTT.

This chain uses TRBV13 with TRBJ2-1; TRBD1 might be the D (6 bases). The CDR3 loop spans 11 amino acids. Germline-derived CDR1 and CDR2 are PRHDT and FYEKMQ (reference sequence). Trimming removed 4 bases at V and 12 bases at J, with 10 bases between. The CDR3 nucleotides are TGTGCCAGCAGCTCGGGACAAACGCAGTTCTTC. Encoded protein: CASSSGQTQFF.

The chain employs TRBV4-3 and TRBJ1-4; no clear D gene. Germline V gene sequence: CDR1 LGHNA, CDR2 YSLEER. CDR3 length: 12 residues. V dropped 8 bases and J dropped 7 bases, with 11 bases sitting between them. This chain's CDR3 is CASGHVGEKLFF. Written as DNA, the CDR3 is TGCGCCAGCGGGCACGTGGGTGAAAAACTGTTTTTT.

CDR3 sequence reads: CASSLAGDSYEQYF. CDR3 nucleotides: TGCGCCAGCAGCCTAGCGGGAGACTCGTACGAGCAGTACTTC. V gene TRBV5-1 combines with J gene TRBJ2-7; 10 bases match TRBD2. The CDR3 extends over 14 amino acids. After removal of 4 bases from V and 4 bases from J, the junction contained 5 bases not matched to a gene. Germline V gene data show CDR1 as SGHRS and CDR2 as YFSETQ.

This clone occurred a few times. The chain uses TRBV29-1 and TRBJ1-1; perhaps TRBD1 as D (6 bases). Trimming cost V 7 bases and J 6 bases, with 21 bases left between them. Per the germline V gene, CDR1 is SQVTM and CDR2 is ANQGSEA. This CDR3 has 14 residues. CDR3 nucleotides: TGCAGCGGTCGGGGGGCGCGGTTCCCCGCTGAAGCTTTCTTT. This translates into CSGRGARFPAEAFF.

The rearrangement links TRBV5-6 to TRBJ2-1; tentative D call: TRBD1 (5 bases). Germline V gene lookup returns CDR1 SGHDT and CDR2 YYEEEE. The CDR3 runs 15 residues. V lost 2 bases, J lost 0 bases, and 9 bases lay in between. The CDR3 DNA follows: TGTGCCAGCAGCTTCCAGGGAAGCTCCTACAATGAGCAGTTCTTC. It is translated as CASSFQGSSYNEQFF.

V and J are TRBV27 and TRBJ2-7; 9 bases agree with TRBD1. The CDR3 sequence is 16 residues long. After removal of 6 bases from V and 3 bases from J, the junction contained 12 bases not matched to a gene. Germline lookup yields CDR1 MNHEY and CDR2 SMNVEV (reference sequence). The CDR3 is CASRPGAGTGFYEQYF. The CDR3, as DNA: TGTGCCAGCAGACCCGGGGCCGGGACAGGGTTCTACGAGCAGTACTTC.

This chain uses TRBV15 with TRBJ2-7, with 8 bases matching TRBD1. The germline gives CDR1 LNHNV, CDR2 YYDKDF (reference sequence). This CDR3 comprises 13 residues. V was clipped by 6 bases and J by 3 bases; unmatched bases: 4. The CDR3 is CATSLTGDYEQYF. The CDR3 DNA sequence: TGTGCCACCAGTTTGACAGGGGACTACGAGCAGTACTTC. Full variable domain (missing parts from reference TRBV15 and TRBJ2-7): DAMVIQNPRYQVTQFGKPVTLSCSQTLNHNVMYWYQQKSSQAPKLLFHYYDKDFNNEADTPDNFQSRRPNTSFCFLDIRSPGLGDTAMYLCATSLTGDYEQYFGPGTRLTVT.

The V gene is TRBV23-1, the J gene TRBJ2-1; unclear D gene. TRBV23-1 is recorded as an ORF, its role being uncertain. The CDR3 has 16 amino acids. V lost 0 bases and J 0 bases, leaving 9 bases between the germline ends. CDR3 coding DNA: TGCGCCAGCAGTCAATCCGGCCCAAGCTCCTACAATGAGCAGTTCTTC. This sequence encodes CASSQSGPSSYNEQFF.

The CDR3 nucleotides are TGCAGCGTGATAGTAGGAGGAAGGCCTTACAATGAGCAGTTCTTC. Translation gives CSVIVGGRPYNEQFF. The chain has TRBV29-1 and TRBJ2-1; D possibly corresponds to TRBD2 (5 bases). Germline values: CDR1 SQVTM, CDR2 ANQGSEA. Trimming left V 6 bases short and J 4 bases short, with 19 bases between. This CDR3 is built from 15 residues.

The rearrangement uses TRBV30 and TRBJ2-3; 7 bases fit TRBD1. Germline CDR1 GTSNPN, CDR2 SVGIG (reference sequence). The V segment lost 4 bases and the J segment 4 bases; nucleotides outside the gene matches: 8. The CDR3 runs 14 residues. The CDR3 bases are TGTGCCTGGAATCTCCAGGGGGATCCAGATACGCAGTATTTT. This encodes CAWNLQGDPDTQYF.